The text below deals with one TCR beta chain. The antigen is not known. CDR1 is ENHRY, CDR2 SYGVKD, per germline. The CDR3 consists of 16 residues. V was shortened by 3 bases and J by 5 bases, with 20 bases between the two germline ends. Measured with immunoSEQ multiplex PCR; TCRdb has only the in-frame clones, and not every one. The sample shows fewer than 90,000 clones, around 83% of them seen only once. This sample was included in a study of OX40 agonist ivuxolimab in advanced cancers. For the study at large: Dose-escalation patients had hepatocellular carcinoma, melanoma, renal cell or head and neck cancer. Notes on the study in general: Expanded peripheral T cells had an undetermined antigen specificity.

The source material was CD4+ or CD8+ T cells sorted from blood, sampled in a trial of the OX40 agonist ivuxolimab. V gene TRBV10-3 combines with J gene TRBJ2-7, with D perhaps assigned TRBD1 or TRBD2 (5 bases each). The origin of this receptor is an adult with an advanced solid tumor such as melanoma, head and neck, liver or kidney cancer. CDR3 DNA: TGTGCCATCAGTGATTCCGGGACCCGAGGCTCTAACGAGCAGTACTTC. It encodes CAISDSGTRGSNEQYF.